The present TCR beta chain was sequenced within a study of identical twins. Study-wide points: Out-of-frame alpha sequences shared by twins showed excess low generation probability. Beta out-of-frame sequences displayed a weaker excess of sharing between twins.

V lost 3 bases to trimming and J lost 10 bases; unmatched junction nucleotides: 20. This CDR3 contains 19 residues. Germline-derived CDR1 and CDR2 are SGHAT and FQDESV (reference sequence). There were only healthy Caucasians among the donors. MiXCR, applied by TCRdb to the 5' RACE reads, yields one record per CDR3 protein. This sample has about 660,000 distinct CDR3 sequences, with approximately 9% found just once. This clonotype has just a few counts. Its target is unknown. This sample also belongs to another study, concerning yellow fever vaccine responses in identical twins. Turning to that study: Twins' vaccine T cell response reportedly gave the appearance of partial convergence and partial personalization.

The specimen sequenced was PBMCs. This receptor was taken from a woman between 18 and 29 years old in good health. V and J are TRBV11-1 and TRBJ2-3; 12 bases fit TRBD2. The DNA of the CDR3 is TGTGCCAGCAGCTTTCGCAGGGATAGACTAGCGGGAGCCACGGAGGCGCAGTATTTT. It encodes CASSFRRDRLAGATEAQYF.